This entry features one TCR beta chain sequence. V was cut by 4 bases and J by 8 bases, with 17 bases left in between. The CDR3 sequence is 14 residues long. This specimen comes from a study of blood T cell repertoires in COVID-19. In the original analysis: Reference gene primer amplification yielded estimated nucleated cell counts. Data came from immunoSEQ multiplex PCR; TCRdb stores just in-frame clones and leaves some out. The V and J calls and clone size come from that table; D and trimming were worked out from the DNA. The repertoire holds more than 70,000 clones, with roughly 88% as singletons. The TCR sequence derives from a middle-aged man with active COVID-19. The genes are TRBV23-1 and TRBJ1-1; a weak D match, TRBD1 (5 bases). TRBV23-1 is flagged as an ORF with uncertain function. The specimen sequenced was peripheral blood. The CDR3 here is CASSPGPDSREAFF. CDR3 nucleotides: TGCGCCAGCAGTCCCGGACCCGACAGCCGGGAAGCTTTCTTT.